A single sample gave rise to the 24 T cell receptor beta chains below, sequenced in a study of blood T cells in healthy people across ages. A second PCR of about 7 to 12 cycles used a sample-barcoded 5' primer and a J-beta primer mix. TCRdb redid the calling of the 5' RACE reads with MiXCR, one entry per CDR3 protein. The table has 700,000 to 1,000,000 distinct CDR3 sequences, under 45% seen once. Material: blood. The receptors shown here come from a man in his fifties or sixties in good health.

This clonotype was picked up a small number of times. V gene TRBV11-2 combines with J gene TRBJ2-1; 9 bases agree with TRBD2. Trimming cost V 8 bases and J 10 bases; bases outside gene matches: 15. The germline V gene encodes CDR1 SGHAT and CDR2 FQNNGV. This CDR3 region has 15 residues. CDR3 residues: CASRRAGGLPSEQFF. In DNA form, the CDR3 reads TGTGCCAGCCGACGGGCGGGGGGGCTTCCATCGGAGCAGTTCTTC.

V usage is TRBV6-1 and J usage is TRBJ1-6; D is undetermined. The CDR3 contains 13 residues. V lost 6 bases and J 4 bases, leaving 7 bases between the germline ends. Germline V gene sequence: CDR1 MNHNS, CDR2 SASEGT. The CDR3 DNA sequence: TGTGCCAGCAGGGACTTTTATAATTCACCCCTCCACTTT. This gives the protein CASRDFYNSPLHF.

This clonotype has only a few counts. The chain links TRBV10-3 to TRBJ2-7, with 7 bases matching TRBD1. There are 15 residues in the CDR3. Looked up from germline, CDR1 is ENHRY and CDR2 is SYGVKD. V lost 3 bases to trimming and J lost 2 bases; unmatched junction nucleotides: 7. CDR3 nucleotide sequence: TGTGCCATCAGTGACCGGGACAGCTTGGCCTACGAGCAGTACTTC. It specifies CAISDRDSLAYEQYF.

This rearrangement joins TRBV5-1 to TRBJ2-1; D not resolved. Deletions cut 4 bases from V and 3 bases from J, with 14 bases between. The CDR3 length is 15 residues. Germline loops: CDR1 SGHRS, CDR2 YFSETQ. The CDR3 nucleotides read TGCGCCAGCAGCCCCTACACCGGCTTCTACAATGAGCAGTTCTTC. It yields the protein CASSPYTGFYNEQFF.

The sample holds a few counts of this clonotype. V and J are TRBV9 and TRBJ2-1; 7 nucleotides agree with TRBD2. The CDR3 loop spans 15 amino acids. The ends lost 4 bases at V and 4 bases at J; junction bases unmatched: 8. Germline CDR1 is SGDLS and CDR2 is YYNGEE. The CDR3 DNA is TGTGCCAGCAGCCCGCCTCAGGGAGGGTACAATGAGCAGTTCTTC. Its translation: CASSPPQGGYNEQFF. Combining the CDR3 with reference TRBV9 and TRBJ2-1 gives the whole variable domain DSGVTQTPKHLITATGQRVTLRCSPRSGDLSVYWYQQSLDQGLQFLIQYYNGEERAKGNILERFSAQQFPDLHSELNLSSLELGDSALYFCASSPPQGGYNEQFFGPGTRLTVL.

The rearrangement uses TRBV10-2 and TRBJ2-5; TRBD1 matches at 7 bases. Germline CDR1 WSHSY, CDR2 SAAADI. The CDR3 loop spans 14 amino acids. J gave up 0 bases and V 7 bases, and 5 bases lay outside the gene matches. CDR3 bases: TGCGCCAGCACGGGACAGCCGTACCAAGAGACCCAGTACTTC. It encodes CASTGQPYQETQYF.

The rearrangement links TRBV11-3 to TRBJ2-3; TRBD2 matches 12 bases. V was pared by 5 bases and J by 0 bases, with 9 bases of the junction left unmatched. Germline CDR1 and CDR2: SGHNT and YENEEA. The CDR3 length is 18 residues. The DNA of the CDR3 is TGTGCCAGCAGCCCCCCCTCCGGGACTAGCGGGAGCACAGATACGCAGTATTTT. Translated: CASSPPSGTSGSTDTQYF.

J is TRBJ1-2 and V is TRBV7-9; 10 bases agree with TRBD1. Germline V gene lookup returns CDR1 SEHNR and CDR2 FQNEAQ (reference sequence). Germline trimming cut 5 bases from V and 7 bases from J; bases unmatched to any gene: 4. The CDR3 is 13 amino acids. The CDR3 here is CASSPWDRGGYTF. DNA for the CDR3: TGTGCCAGCAGCCCGTGGGACAGGGGTGGCTACACCTTC.

This clonotype was seen only a few times. The chain links TRBV7-2 to TRBJ2-1, with 13 bases aligning to TRBD2. V shed 5 bases, J shed 9 bases, and the junction held 7 bases outside the gene matches. The CDR3 totals 15 residues. Germline V gives CDR1 SGHTA, CDR2 FQGNSA. The CDR3 nucleotides are TGTGCCAGCAGCGTACTAGCGGGGGGGCGGGGTGAGCAGTTCTTC. Translating it yields CASSVLAGGRGEQFF. Combining the CDR3 with reference TRBV7-2 and TRBJ2-1 gives the whole variable domain GAGVSQSPSNKVTEKGKDVELRCDPISGHTALYWYRQSLGQGLEFLIYFQGNSAPDKSGLPSDRFSAERTGGSVSTLTIQRTQQEDSAVYLCASSVLAGGRGEQFFGPGTRLTVL.

Ten or more counts support this clonotype. The chain couples TRBV2 to TRBJ1-2; tentatively, D is TRBD1 (6 bases). The CDR3 is 15 residues long. Germline V gene lookup returns CDR1 SNHLY and CDR2 FYNNEI. The germline V and J ends were trimmed by 4 bases and 4 bases, with 16 bases remaining between them. CDR3 coding DNA: TGTGCCAGCAGTGTGCGACCCGGGGGGCCCTATGGCTACACCTTC. It specifies CASSVRPGGPYGYTF.

This clonotype occurred once. The gene calls are TRBV7-9 and TRBJ1-4, with TRBD1 as a possible D gene (5 bases). With 1 base removed from V and 5 bases from J, the gap between germline ends came to 11 bases. Germline loops: CDR1 SEHNR, CDR2 FQNEAQ (reference sequence). There are 15 residues in the CDR3. The CDR3 sequence is CASSLVSGLNEKLFF. In nucleotides, the CDR3 is TGTGCCAGCAGCTTAGTTTCGGGACTAAATGAAAAACTGTTTTTT.

The chain links TRBV11-1 to TRBJ2-7; possibly TRBD2 for D (5 bases). V lost 7 bases, J lost 7 bases, and 11 bases lay in between. Looked up from germline, CDR1 is SGHAT and CDR2 is FQDESV (reference sequence). The CDR3 covers 11 residues. CDR3 in amino acids: CASKNRGEQYF. The CDR3 DNA is TGTGCCAGCAAGAACCGGGGAGAGCAGTACTTC.

This chain joins TRBV25-1 and TRBJ2-3, with 9 bases that match TRBD1. The V gene end was trimmed by 4 bases and the J gene end by 3 bases; junction bases not matched to a gene: 5. The CDR3 has 15 residues. The germline V gene has CDR1 MGHDK and CDR2 SYGVNS. Here the CDR3 reads CASSVGTGMTDTQYF. As DNA, the CDR3 is TGTGCCAGCAGTGTGGGGACAGGGATGACAGATACGCAGTATTTT.

In its sample, this clonotype was seen a few times. J is TRBJ2-5 and V is TRBV20-1; perhaps TRBD2 as D (6 bases). This CDR3 region has 13 residues. Germline CDR1 DFQATT, CDR2 SNEGSKA (reference sequence). V lost 6 bases and J lost 0, with 11 bases in between. CDR3 in DNA: TGCAGTGCCACCTCGGGGGACCAAGAGACCCAGTACTTC. Encoded protein: CSATSGDQETQYF.

The chain joins TRBV3-1 to TRBJ2-3, with 15 positions matching TRBD2. J gave up 0 bases and V 3 bases, and 4 bases lay outside the gene matches. This CDR3 contains 18 residues. CDR1 is LGHDT and CDR2 is YNNKEL in the germline V gene (reference sequence). The CDR3 DNA sequence: TGTGCCAGCAGCCAGGGGACTAGCGGGGGGATCAGCACAGATACGCAGTATTTT. This codes for CASSQGTSGGISTDTQYF.

This chain joins TRBV7-6 and TRBJ2-1; a weak D match, TRBD1 (5 bases). CDR3 length equals 15 residues. Germline loops: CDR1 SGHVS, CDR2 FNYEAQ. V was cut by 2 bases and J by 5 bases, with 13 bases left in between. The CDR3: CASSLIRGPDNEQFF. CDR3 DNA sequence: TGTGCCAGCAGCTTAATAAGGGGCCCGGACAATGAGCAGTTCTTC.

The rearrangement links TRBV20-1 to TRBJ2-1, with 10 bases identical to TRBD2. The germline V gene has CDR1 DFQATT and CDR2 SNEGSKA (reference sequence). The V and J ends lost 6 bases and 7 bases, in that order; junction bases with no gene match: 9. The CDR3 is made up of 14 amino acids. In DNA form, the CDR3 reads TGCAGTGCGCCCAGCGGGGGGGCCGGTAATGAGCAGTTCTTC. It is translated as CSAPSGGAGNEQFF.

The J gene is TRBJ2-3, the V gene TRBV7-2; 13 bases fit TRBD2. This CDR3 has 20 amino acids. Germline V gene sequence: CDR1 SGHTA, CDR2 FQGNSA. V lost 5 bases and J lost 2; bases outside the gene matches: 16. The CDR3 spells CASSTRLAGGGRSLTDTQYF. Here the CDR3 DNA reads TGTGCCAGCAGCACACGACTAGCGGGGGGAGGACGGTCCCTCACAGATACGCAGTATTTT. Drawing the rest from reference TRBV7-2 and TRBJ2-3, the complete variable domain is GAGVSQSPSNKVTEKGKDVELRCDPISGHTALYWYRQSLGQGLEFLIYFQGNSAPDKSGLPSDRFSAERTGGSVSTLTIQRTQQEDSAVYLCASSTRLAGGGRSLTDTQYFGPGTRLTVL.

This rearrangement joins TRBV6-1 to TRBJ2-7, with 12 bases lining up with TRBD2. CDR3 length equals 14 residues. Germline V gene lookup returns CDR1 MNHNS and CDR2 SASEGT. With V trimmed by 7 bases and J by 4 bases, 5 bases remained unmatched. The CDR3 DNA sequence: TGTGCCAGCACCCGGACTAGCGGGGTTTACGAGCAGTACTTC. Amino acid sequence: CASTRTSGVYEQYF.

The V gene is TRBV7-6, the J gene TRBJ2-5; D is possibly TRBD2 (5 bases). The ends were cut back, 1 base at V and 1 base at J, with 10 bases in the middle. Germline V gene sequence: CDR1 SGHVS, CDR2 FNYEAQ. CDR3 length: 15 residues. The CDR3 sequence is CASSLEGLTQETQYF. CDR3 sequence (DNA): TGTGCCAGCAGCTTAGAAGGACTGACCCAAGAGACCCAGTACTTC.

This chain joins TRBV29-1 and TRBJ2-3; D remains unclear. This CDR3 comprises 15 residues. Trimming cost V 4 bases and J 4 bases, with 18 bases left between them. Looked up from germline, CDR1 is SQVTM and CDR2 is ANQGSEA. The CDR3 spells CSVVPPSARPDTQYF. CDR3 in DNA: TGCAGCGTTGTCCCCCCGTCTGCGAGGCCAGATACGCAGTATTTT.

The chain joins TRBV9 to TRBJ2-5; 12 positions agree with TRBD2. V dropped 0 bases and J dropped 4; count of bases not matched to a gene: 4. This CDR3 spans 16 amino acids. Germline CDR1 reads SGDLS; CDR2 reads YYNGEE. The CDR3 region has the DNA TGTGCCAGCAGCGTAGGGACTAGCGGGGAAGGAGAGACCCAGTACTTC. Translation: CASSVGTSGEGETQYF.

This clonotype was detected a few times. V is TRBV20-1 and J is TRBJ1-5; possibly TRBD1 for D (6 bases). V was pared by 4 bases and J by 3 bases, with 13 bases between. Germline loops: CDR1 DFQATT, CDR2 SNEGSKA (reference sequence). The CDR3 contains 14 residues. The CDR3 sequence is CSATTGILNQPQHF. CDR3 bases: TGCAGTGCTACAACAGGGATCCTCAATCAGCCCCAGCATTTT.

This clonotype was detected a few times. J is TRBJ2-2 and V is TRBV12-3 or TRBV12-4, with a possible D match to TRBD1 (5 bases). The germline V and J ends were trimmed by 3 bases and 3 bases, with 8 bases remaining between them. The CDR3 contains 14 residues. CDR3 amino acids: CASSFTGDTGELFF. Here the CDR3 DNA reads TGTGCCAGCAGTTTCACAGGAGACACCGGGGAGCTGTTTTTT.